This T cell receptor (beta chain) was recovered during a study of T-cell reconstitution after alpha-beta-depleted transplantation in children. General observations from the study: A year had passed since transplant, and T-cell counts and diversity by then came mostly from newly produced T cells. Several patients had high TCRbeta diversity at day 60; it came from surviving recipient T cells and thymic progenitors. After transplant, at about two months, alpha-beta T cells were reportedly derived from several hundred expanded graft clones.

As it was prepared, the TCRbeta library received unique molecular identifiers. Via MiXCR, TCRdb re-called the PCR reads, giving one row per CDR3 protein. The repertoire has 300,000 to 350,000 distinct CDR3 sequences, roughly 15% of them found once; the top ten carry 35% to 50%. Remarks on this clonotype: Antigen specificity is unknown.

V lost 5 bases, J lost 6 bases, and 9 bases lay in between. CDR3 size: 12 residues. V is TRBV12-3 or TRBV12-4 and J is TRBJ2-3; tentatively, D is TRBD2 (6 bases). The TCR sequence derives from a male patient between 2 and 10 years old who had a stem cell transplant for acute lymphoblastic leukemia, so the T cells may come from the graft donor. Specimen: PBMCs, mostly from graft donor cells, collected 360 days after TCRalphabeta/CD19-depleted stem cell transplant. Written as DNA, the CDR3 is TGTGCCAGCAGTCGACTAGTTGATACGCAGTATTTT. This gives the protein CASSRLVDTQYF.